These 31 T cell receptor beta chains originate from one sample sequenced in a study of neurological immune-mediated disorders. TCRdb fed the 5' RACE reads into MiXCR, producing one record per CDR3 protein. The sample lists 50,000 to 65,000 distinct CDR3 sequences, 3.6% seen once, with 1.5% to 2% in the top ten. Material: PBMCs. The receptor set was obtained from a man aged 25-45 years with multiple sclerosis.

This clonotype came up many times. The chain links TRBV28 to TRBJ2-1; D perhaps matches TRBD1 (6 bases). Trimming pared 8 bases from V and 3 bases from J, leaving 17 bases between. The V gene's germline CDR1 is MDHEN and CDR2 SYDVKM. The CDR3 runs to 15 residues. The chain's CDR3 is CASSADSSDYNEQFF. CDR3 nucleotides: TGTGCCAGCTCGGCGGACAGTTCTGACTACAATGAGCAGTTCTTC. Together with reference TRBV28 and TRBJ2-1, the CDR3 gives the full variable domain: DVKVTQSSRYLVKRTGEKVFLECVQDMDHENMFWYRQDPGLGLRLIYFSYDVKMKEKGDIPEGYSVSREKKERFSLILESASTNQTSMYLCASSADSSDYNEQFFGPGTRLTVL.

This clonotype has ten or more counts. The CDR3 protein is CAISEDYGQKETQYF. The CDR3 DNA reads TGTGCCATCAGTGAAGATTACGGACAGAAAGAGACCCAGTACTTC. The chain links TRBV10-3 to TRBJ2-5; tentatively, D is TRBD1 (6 bases). Germline V gene lookup returns CDR1 ENHRY and CDR2 SYGVKD. The CDR3 loop spans 15 amino acids. With 3 bases removed from V and 3 bases from J, the gap between germline ends came to 14 bases.

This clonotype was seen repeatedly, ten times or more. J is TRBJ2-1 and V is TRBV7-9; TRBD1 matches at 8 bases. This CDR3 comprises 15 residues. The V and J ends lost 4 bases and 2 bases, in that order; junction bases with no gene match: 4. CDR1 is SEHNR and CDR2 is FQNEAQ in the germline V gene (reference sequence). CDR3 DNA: TGTGCCAGCAGCTCGACAGGGGACCCCTACAATGAGCAGTTCTTC. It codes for CASSSTGDPYNEQFF.

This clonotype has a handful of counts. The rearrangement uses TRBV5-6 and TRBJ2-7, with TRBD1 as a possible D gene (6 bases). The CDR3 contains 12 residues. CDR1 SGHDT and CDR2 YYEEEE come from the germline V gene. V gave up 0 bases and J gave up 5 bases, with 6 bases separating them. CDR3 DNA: TGTGCCAGCAGCTTGGGGACAGACGAGCAGTACTTC. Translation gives CASSLGTDEQYF.

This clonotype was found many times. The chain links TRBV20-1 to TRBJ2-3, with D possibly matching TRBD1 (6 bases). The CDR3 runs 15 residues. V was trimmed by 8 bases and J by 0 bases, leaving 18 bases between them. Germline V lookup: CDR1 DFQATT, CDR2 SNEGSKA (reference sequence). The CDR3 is CSPWGLAPSTDTQYF. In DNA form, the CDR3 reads TGCAGTCCCTGGGGGCTAGCCCCTAGCACAGATACGCAGTATTTT.

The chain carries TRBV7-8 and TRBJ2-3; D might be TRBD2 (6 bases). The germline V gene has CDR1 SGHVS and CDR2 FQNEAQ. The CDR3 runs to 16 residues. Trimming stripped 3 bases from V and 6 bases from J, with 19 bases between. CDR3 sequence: CASSFGRLVRADTQYF. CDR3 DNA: TGTGCCAGCAGCTTCGGGAGACTAGTCCGAGCGGATACGCAGTATTTT.

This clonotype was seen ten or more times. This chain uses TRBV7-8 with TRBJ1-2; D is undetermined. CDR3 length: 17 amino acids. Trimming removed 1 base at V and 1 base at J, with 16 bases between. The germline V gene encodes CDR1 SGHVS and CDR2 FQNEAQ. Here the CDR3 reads CASSLVVGTNLNYGYTF. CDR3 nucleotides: TGTGCCAGCAGCTTAGTGGTAGGAACCAACCTTAACTATGGCTACACCTTC.

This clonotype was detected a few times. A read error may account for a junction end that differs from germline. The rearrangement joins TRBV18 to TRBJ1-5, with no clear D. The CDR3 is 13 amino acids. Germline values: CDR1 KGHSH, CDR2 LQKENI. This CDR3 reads CASSPSKGQPQNF. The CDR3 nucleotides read TGTGCCAGCTCACCAAGTAAGGGTCAGCCCCAGAATTTT.

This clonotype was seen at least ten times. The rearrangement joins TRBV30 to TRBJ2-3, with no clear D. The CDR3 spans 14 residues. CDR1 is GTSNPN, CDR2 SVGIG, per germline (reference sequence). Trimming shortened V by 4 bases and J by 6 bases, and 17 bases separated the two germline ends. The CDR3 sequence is CAWNFRRRIDTQYF. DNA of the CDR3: TGTGCCTGGAACTTTAGGCGTAGGATCGATACGCAGTATTTT.

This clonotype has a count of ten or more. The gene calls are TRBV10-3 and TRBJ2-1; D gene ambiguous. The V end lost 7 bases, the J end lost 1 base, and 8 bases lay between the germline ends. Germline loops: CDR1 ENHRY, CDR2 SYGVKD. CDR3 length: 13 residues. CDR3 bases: TGTGCCATCAAAAGCGAATCCTACAATGAGCAGTTCTTC. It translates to CAIKSESYNEQFF.

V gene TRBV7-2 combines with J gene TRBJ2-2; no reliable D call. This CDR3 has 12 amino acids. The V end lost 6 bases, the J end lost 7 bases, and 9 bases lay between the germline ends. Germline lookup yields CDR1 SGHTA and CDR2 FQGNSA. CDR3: CASSLGIGELFF. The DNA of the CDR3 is TGTGCCAGCAGTCTGGGGATCGGGGAGCTGTTTTTT. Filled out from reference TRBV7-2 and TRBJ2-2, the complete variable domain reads GAGVSQSPSNKVTEKGKDVELRCDPISGHTALYWYRQSLGQGLEFLIYFQGNSAPDKSGLPSDRFSAERTGGSVSTLTIQRTQQEDSAVYLCASSLGIGELFFGEGSRLTVL.

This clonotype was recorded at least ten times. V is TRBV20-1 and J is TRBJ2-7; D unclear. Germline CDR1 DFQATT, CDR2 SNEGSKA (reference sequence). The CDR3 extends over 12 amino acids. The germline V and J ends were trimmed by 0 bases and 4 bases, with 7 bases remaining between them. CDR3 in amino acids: CSARESQYEQYF. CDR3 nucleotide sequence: TGCAGTGCTAGAGAATCGCAGTACGAGCAGTACTTC.

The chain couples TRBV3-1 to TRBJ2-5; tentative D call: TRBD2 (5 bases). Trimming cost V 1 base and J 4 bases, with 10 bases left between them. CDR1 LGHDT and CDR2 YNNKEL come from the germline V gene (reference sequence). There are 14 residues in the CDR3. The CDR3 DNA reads TGTGCCAGCAGCCAAGGGTCCCGGGGAGAGACCCAGTACTTC. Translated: CASSQGSRGETQYF.

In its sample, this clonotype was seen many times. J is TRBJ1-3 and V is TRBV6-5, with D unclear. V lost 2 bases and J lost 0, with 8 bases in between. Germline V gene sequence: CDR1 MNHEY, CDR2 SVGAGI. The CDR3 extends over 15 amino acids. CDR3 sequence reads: CASSYGQSSGNTIYF. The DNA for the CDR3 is TGTGCCAGCAGTTACGGCCAGAGCTCTGGAAACACCATATATTTT.

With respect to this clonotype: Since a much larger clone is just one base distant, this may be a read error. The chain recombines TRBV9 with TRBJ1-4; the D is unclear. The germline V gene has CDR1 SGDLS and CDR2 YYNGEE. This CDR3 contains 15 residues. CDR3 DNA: TGTGCCAGCAGCGTAGGTAGGCCGCCTAATGACAAACTGTTTTTT. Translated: CASSVGRPPNDKLFF. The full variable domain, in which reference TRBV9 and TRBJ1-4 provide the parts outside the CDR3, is DSGVTQTPKHLITATGQRVTLRCSPRSGDLSVYWYQQSLDQGLQFLIQYYNGEERAKGNILERFSAQQFPDLHSELNLSSLELGDSALYFCASSVGRPPNDKLFFGSGTQLSVL.

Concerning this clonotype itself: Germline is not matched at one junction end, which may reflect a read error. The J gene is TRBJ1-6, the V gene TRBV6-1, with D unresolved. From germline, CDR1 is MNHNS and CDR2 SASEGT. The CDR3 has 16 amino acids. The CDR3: CASSVGTSSYNSPLNF. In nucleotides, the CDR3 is TGTGCCAGCAGTGTCGGCACCAGCTCCTATAATTCACCCCTCAACTTT.

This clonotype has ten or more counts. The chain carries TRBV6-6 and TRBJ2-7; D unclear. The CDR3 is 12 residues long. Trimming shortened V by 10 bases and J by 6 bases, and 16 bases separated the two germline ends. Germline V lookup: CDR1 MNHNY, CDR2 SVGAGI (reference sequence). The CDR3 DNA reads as TGTGCCACGGCCCCAGAGCCTCGCGAGCAGTACTTC. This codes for CATAPEPREQYF.

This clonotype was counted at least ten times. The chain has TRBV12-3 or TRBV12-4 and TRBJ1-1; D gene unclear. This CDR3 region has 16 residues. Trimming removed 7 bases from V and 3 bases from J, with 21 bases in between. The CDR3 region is CASTPSGGRSHTEAFF. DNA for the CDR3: TGTGCCAGCACCCCATCCGGAGGCCGAAGCCACACTGAAGCTTTCTTT.

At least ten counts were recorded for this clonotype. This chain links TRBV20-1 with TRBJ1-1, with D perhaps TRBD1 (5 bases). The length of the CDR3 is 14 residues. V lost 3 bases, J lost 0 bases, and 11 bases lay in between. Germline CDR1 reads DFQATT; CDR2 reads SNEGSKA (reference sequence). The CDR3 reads CSASGGSMNTEAFF. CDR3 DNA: TGCAGTGCTAGTGGGGGGTCCATGAACACTGAAGCTTTCTTT.

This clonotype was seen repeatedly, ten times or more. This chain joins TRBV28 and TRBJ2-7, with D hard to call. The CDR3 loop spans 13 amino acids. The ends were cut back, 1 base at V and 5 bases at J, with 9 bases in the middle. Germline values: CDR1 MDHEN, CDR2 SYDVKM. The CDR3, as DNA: TGTGCCAGCAGTTTATCTGCCCCCCACGAGCAGTACTTC. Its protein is CASSLSAPHEQYF.

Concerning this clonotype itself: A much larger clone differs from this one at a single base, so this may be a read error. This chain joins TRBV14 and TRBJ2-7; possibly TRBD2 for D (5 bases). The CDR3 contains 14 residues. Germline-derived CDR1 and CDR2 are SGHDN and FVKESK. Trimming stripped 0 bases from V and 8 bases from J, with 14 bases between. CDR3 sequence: CASSQDVSGYKQYF. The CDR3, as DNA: TGTGCCAGCAGCCAAGATGTATCGGGGTACAAGCAGTACTTC.

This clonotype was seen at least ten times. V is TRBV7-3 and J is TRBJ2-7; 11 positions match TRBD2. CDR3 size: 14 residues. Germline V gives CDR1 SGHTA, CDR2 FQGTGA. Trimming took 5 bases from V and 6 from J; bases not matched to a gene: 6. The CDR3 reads CASSVLAGESEQYF. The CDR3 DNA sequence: TGTGCCAGCAGCGTACTAGCGGGAGAGAGCGAGCAGTACTTC.

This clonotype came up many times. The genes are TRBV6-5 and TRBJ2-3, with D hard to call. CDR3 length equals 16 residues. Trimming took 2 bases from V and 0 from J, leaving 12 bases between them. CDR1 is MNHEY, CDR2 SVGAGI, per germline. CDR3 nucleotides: TGTGCCAGCAGTTACGGACGGAAGACTAGCACAGATACGCAGTATTTT. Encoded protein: CASSYGRKTSTDTQYF.

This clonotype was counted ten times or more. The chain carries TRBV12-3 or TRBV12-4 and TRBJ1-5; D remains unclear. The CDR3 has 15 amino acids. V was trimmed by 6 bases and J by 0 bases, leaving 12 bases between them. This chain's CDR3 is CASRVISDSNQPQHF. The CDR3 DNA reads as TGTGCCAGCAGGGTCATTTCAGATAGCAATCAGCCCCAGCATTTT.

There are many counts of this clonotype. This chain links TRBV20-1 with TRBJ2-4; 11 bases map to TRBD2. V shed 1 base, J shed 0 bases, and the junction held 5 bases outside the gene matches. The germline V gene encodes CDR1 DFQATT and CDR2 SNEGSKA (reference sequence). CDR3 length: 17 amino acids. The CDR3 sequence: CSARGLAGGLAKNIQYF. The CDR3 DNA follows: TGCAGTGCTAGAGGGCTAGCGGGAGGCCTAGCCAAAAACATTCAGTACTTC.

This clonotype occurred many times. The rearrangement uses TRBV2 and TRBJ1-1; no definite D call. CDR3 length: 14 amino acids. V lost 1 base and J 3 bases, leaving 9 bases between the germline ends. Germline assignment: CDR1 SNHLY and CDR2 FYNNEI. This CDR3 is CASSEEQTHTEAFF. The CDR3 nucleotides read TGTGCCAGCAGTGAAGAACAGACCCACACTGAAGCTTTCTTT.

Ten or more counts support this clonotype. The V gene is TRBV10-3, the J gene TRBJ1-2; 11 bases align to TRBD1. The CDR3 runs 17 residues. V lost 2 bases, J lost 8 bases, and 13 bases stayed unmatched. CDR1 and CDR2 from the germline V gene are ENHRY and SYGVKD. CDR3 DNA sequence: TGTGCCATCAGTGAGCCCTCAAGTCCGGGACAGGGGGAAGGCTACACCTTC. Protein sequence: CAISEPSSPGQGEGYTF.

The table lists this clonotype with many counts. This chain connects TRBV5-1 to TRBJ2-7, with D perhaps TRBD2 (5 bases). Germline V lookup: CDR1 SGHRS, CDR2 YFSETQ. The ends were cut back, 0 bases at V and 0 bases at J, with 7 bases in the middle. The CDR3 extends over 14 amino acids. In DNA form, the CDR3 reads TGCGCCAGCAGCTTGGATAGCGACTCCTACGAGCAGTACTTC. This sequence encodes CASSLDSDSYEQYF.

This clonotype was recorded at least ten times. The CDR3 spells CASVAGVTEAFF. CDR3 nucleotides: TGTGCCAGCGTGGCAGGGGTGACTGAAGCTTTCTTT. V usage is TRBV12-3 or TRBV12-4 and J usage is TRBJ1-1, with a possible D match to TRBD1 (6 bases). V was cut by 8 bases and J by 5 bases, with 12 bases left in between. The CDR3 sequence is 12 residues long.

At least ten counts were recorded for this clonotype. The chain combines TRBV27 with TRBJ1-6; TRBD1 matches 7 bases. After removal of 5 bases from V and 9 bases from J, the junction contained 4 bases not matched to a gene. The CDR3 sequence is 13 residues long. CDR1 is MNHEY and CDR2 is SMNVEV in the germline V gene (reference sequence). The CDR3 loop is CASSGQAGSPLHF. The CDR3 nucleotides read TGTGCCAGCAGTGGACAGGCGGGTTCACCCCTCCACTTT.

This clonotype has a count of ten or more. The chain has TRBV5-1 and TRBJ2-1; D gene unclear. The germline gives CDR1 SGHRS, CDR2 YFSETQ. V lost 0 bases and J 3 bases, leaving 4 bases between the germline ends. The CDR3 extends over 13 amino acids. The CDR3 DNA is TGCGCCAGCAGCTTGGACAGCTACAATGAGCAGTTCTTC. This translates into CASSLDSYNEQFF. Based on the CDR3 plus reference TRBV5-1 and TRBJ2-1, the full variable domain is KAGVTQTPRYLIKTRGQQVTLSCSPISGHRSVSWYQQTPGQGLQFLFEYFSETQRNKGNFPGRFSGRQFSNSRSEMNVSTLELGDSALYLCASSLDSYNEQFFGPGTRLTVL.